One sample yielded the 5 T cell receptor beta chains listed below, sequenced in a study of CD8+CD57+ T cells in acquired aplastic anemia. According to the study, genomic DNA was the template for TCR beta VDJ and CDR3 profiling. TCRdb analysed the reads with MiXCR anew, one entry per CDR3 protein. The sample contains about 220,000 distinct CDR3 sequences, roughly 35% of which appear only once. The specimen sequenced was sorted CD4+, CD8+, or CD8+CD57+ T cells (not recorded which) from PBMCs. The receptors shown here come from a human donor in good health, serving as a control.

Ten or more counts support this clonotype. V usage is TRBV7-9 and J usage is TRBJ2-3; TRBD1 matches 11 bases. V gave up 3 bases and J gave up 5 bases; unmatched junction bases: 4. The CDR3 has 15 residues. CDR1 is SEHNR, CDR2 FQNEAQ, per germline (reference sequence). The CDR3 bases are TGTGCCAGCAGCTTGGGACAGGGGGTTGGAGATACGCAGTATTTT. Its protein is CASSLGQGVGDTQYF.

Comment on this clonotype: A much larger clone lies one base from this, so it may be a read error. The V and J genes are TRBV19 and TRBJ2-5; no definite D call. Trimming pared 11 bases from V and 5 bases from J, leaving 21 bases between. Germline CDR1 LNHDA, CDR2 SQIVND (reference sequence). The CDR3 runs to 14 residues. CDR3 protein: CAWSVPTRTETQYF. In nucleotides, the CDR3 is TGTGCCTGGAGTGTCCCGACACGGACGGAGACCCAGTACTTC.

This clonotype was detected ten times or more. The chain employs TRBV7-2 and TRBJ2-3; 8 bases align to TRBD1. CDR1 and CDR2 from the germline V gene are SGHTA and FQGNSA. V gave up 7 bases and J gave up 1 base; unmatched junction bases: 4. CDR3 size: 14 residues. The DNA for the CDR3 is TGTGCCAGCATTCAGGACAGGGGCACAGATACGCAGTATTTT. Translating gives CASIQDRGTDTQYF.

With respect to this clonotype: A much bigger clone sits one base away, suggesting this may be a read error. The V gene is TRBV7-3, the J gene TRBJ2-1, with D hard to call. There are 14 residues in the CDR3. CDR1 and CDR2 (germline): SGHTA, FQGTGA. In DNA form, the CDR3 reads TGTGCCAGCGGCTTACAGCCCGGGTACAATGAGCAGTTCTTC. The encoded protein is CASGLQPGYNEQFF.

The chain joins TRBV6-1 to TRBJ2-1; 7 nucleotides align to TRBD1. Germline loops: CDR1 MNHNS, CDR2 SASEGT. V lost 6 bases and J lost 5; bases outside the gene matches: 7. The CDR3 length is 14 residues. Here the CDR3 reads CASRRRTGNNEQFF. In DNA, the CDR3 is TGTGCCAGCAGACGCCGGACAGGCAACAATGAGCAGTTCTTC.